This TCR beta chain derives from a study of blood T cell repertoires in COVID-19. V lost 6 bases to trimming and J lost 4 bases; unmatched junction nucleotides: 7. Germline V gene lookup returns CDR1 MNHEY and CDR2 SVGAGI. This CDR3 contains 15 residues. This table comes from immunoSEQ multiplex PCR, and its TCRdb copy is limited to in-frame clones, with some not included. Of roughly 34,000 clones in the sample, about 87% were seen once. This TCR was sampled from a man older than 75 with active COVID-19. Sequencing used peripheral blood. The chain carries TRBV6-5 and TRBJ2-5; 11 nucleotides agree with TRBD1. CDR3 sequence (DNA): TGTGCCAGCAGGGACAGGGGGCAACGGGGAGAGACCCAGTACTTC. Its translation: CASRDRGQRGETQYF.